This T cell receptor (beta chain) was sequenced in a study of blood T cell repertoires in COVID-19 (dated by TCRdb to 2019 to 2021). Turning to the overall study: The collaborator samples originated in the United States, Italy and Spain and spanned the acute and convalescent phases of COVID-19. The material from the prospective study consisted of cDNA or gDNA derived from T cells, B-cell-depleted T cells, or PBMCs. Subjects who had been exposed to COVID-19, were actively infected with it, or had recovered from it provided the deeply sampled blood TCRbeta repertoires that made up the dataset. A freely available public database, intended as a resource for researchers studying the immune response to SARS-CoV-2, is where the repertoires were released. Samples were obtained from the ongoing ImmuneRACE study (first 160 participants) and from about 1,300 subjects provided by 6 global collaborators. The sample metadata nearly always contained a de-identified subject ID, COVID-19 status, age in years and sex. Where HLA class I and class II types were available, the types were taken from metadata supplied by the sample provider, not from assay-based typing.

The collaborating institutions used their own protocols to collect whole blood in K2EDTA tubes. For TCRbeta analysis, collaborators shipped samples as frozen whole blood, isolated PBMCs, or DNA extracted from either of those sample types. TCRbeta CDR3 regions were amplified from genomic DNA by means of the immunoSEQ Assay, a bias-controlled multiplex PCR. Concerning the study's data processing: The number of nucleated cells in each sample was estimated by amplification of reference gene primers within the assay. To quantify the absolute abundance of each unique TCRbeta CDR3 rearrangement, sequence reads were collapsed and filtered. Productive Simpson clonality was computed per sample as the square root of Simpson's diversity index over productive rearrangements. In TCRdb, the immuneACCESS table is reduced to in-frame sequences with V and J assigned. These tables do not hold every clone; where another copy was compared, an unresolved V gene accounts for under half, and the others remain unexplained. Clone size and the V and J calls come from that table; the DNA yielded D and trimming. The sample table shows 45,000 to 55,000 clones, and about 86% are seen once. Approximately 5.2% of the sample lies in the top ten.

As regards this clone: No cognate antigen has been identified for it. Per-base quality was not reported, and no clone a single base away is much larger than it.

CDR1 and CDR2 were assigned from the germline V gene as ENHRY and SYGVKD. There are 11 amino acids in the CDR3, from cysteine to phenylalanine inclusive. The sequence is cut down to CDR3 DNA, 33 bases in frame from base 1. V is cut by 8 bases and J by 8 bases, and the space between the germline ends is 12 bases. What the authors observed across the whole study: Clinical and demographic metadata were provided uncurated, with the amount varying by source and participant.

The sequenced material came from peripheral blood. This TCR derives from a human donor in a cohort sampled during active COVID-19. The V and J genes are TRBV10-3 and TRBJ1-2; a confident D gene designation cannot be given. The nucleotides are TGTGCCATCGGCGGCTCGGAGGGCTACACCTTC. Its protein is CAIGGSEGYTF.